This T cell receptor beta chain comes out of a study of blood T cell repertoires in COVID-19. Study-wide context: Samples taken during acute and convalescent COVID-19 were collected in the United States, Italy and Spain. T cells, B-cell-depleted T cells, or PBMCs provided the cDNA or gDNA that served as material.

In the authors' workflow: Counts of nucleated cells, estimated from reference gene primer amplification, were obtained. Assay: immunoSEQ multiplex PCR; the TCRdb copy retains only in-frame clones and omits some. The V and J calls and the clone size are those of that table, but D and trimming were determined from the DNA. The data show over 100,000 clones, 65% to 90% seen once. Germline V gives CDR1 LNHDA, CDR2 SQIVND (reference sequence). Trimming removed 7 bases from V and 0 bases from J; junction bases left unmatched: 5. The CDR3 has 15 amino acids. Material: peripheral blood. The J gene is TRBJ1-5, the V gene TRBV19; the match to TRBD1 covers 8 bases. This TCR came from a man between 60 and 75 years old with acute or convalescent COVID-19. CDR3 bases: TGTGCCAGTACCTTACAGGGGGGTAGCAATCAGCCCCAGCATTTT. It specifies CASTLQGGSNQPQHF.